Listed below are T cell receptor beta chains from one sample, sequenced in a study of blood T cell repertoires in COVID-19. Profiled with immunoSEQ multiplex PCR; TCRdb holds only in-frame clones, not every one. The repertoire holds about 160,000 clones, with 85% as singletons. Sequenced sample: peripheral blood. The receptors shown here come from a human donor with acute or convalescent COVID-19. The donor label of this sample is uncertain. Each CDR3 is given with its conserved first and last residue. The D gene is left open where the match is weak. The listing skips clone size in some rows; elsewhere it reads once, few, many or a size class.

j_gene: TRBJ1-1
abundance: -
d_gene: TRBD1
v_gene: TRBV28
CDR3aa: CASSRPGQLNTEAFF
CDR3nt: TGTGCCAGCAGCCGCCCGGGACAGTTGAACACTGAAGCTTTCTTT

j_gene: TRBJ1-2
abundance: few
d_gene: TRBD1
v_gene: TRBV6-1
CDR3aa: CASSEAKGRGSYGYTF
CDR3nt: TGTGCCAGCAGTGAAGCGAAAGGCAGGGGGTCCTATGGCTACACCTTC

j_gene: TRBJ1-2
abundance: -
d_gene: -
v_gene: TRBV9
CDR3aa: CASSVGGGAGRLYGYTF
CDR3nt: TGTGCCAGCAGCGTAGGAGGGGGGGCAGGCCGCCTCTATGGCTACACCTTC

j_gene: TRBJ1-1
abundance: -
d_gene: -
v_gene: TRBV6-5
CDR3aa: CASKSRMNTEAFF
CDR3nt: TGTGCCAGCAAATCCAGGATGAACACTGAAGCTTTCTTT

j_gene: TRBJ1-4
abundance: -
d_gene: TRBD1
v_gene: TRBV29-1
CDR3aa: CSVGQGFNEKLFF
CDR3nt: TGCAGCGTCGGACAGGGGTTTAATGAAAAACTGTTTTTT

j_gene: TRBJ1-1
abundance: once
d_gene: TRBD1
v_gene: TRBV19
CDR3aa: CASSSPRDRQNTEAFF
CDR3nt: TGTGCCAGTAGTTCCCCCAGGGACAGGCAGAACACTGAAGCTTTCTTT

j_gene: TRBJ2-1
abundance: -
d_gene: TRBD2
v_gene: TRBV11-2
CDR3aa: CASSTSGVNEQFF
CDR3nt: TGTGCCAGCAGTACTAGCGGGGTAAATGAGCAGTTCTTC

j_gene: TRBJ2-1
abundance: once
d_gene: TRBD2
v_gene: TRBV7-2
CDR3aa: CASSLEAGGRGNEQFF
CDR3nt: TGTGCCAGCAGCTTAGAGGCGGGGGGCCGGGGAAATGAGCAGTTCTTC

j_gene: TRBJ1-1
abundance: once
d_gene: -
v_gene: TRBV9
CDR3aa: CASSLGGAVGEAFF
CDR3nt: TGTGCCAGCTCTCTGGGGGGGGCTGTCGGTGAAGCTTTCTTT

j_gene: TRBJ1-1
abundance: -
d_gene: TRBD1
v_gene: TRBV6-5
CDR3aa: CASSYRGQGATEAFF
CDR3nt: TGTGCCAGCAGTTACCGGGGACAGGGGGCTACTGAAGCTTTCTTT

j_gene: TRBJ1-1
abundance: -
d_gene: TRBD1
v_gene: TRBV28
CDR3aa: CASSGQGVMNTEAFF
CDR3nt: TGTGCCAGCAGTGGACAGGGAGTTATGAACACTGAAGCTTTCTTT

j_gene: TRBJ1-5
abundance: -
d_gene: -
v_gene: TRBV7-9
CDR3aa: CASSQGTGNQPQHF
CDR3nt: TGTGCCAGCAGCCAAGGTACAGGCAATCAGCCCCAGCATTTT